Listed below are T cell receptor beta chains from one sample, sequenced in a study of radiation and T cells in renal cell carcinoma. The assay was immunoSEQ multiplex PCR, and TCRdb's table has in-frame clones only and misses some. In the table there are approximately 100,000 clones, around 88% of which are singletons. This material consisted of blood, taken from a patient whose treatment included radiotherapy and nephrectomy. These receptors were obtained from a man aged 50-60 years with renal cell carcinoma. The CDR3 runs from the conserved cysteine through the conserved F or W. A D gene is named only where the DNA matches it firmly. The size field is filled for only some rows; it gives once, few, many or a size class.

>.|TRBD1|TRBJ2-1|TRBV5-1
TGCGCCACGGGTCCGGGACAGGGGGCTCATGAGCAGTTCTTC
CATGPGQGAHEQFF
>.|.|TRBJ2-5|TRBV11-2
TGTGCCAGCACTTTCGGGCTCCAAGAGACCCAGTACTTC
CASTFGLQETQYF
>.|.|TRBJ1-1|TRBV5-1
TGCGCCAGCAGCTTGCAGGGTGGGAAGAACACTGAAGCTTTCTTT
CASSLQGGKNTEAFF
>.|TRBD2|TRBJ2-1|TRBV4-2
TGTGCCAGCAGCCAAGACGTGTCTAGCGGGAAGGGGGAGCAGTTCTTC
CASSQDVSSGKGEQFF
>.|.|TRBJ1-5|TRBV21-1
TGTGCCAGCAGCAAAGAGGAGGGGGCGGTTGTTGGCAATCAGCCCCAGCATTTT
CASSKEEGAVVGNQPQHF
>.|TRBD2|TRBJ2-1|TRBV5-1
TGCGCCAGCAGCTTGGCCGGGGGGGGCCCCAATGAGCAGTTCTTC
CASSLAGGGPNEQFF
>.|TRBD2|TRBJ2-7|TRBV19
TGTGCCAGTAGTTGGGGACTAGGCTCCTACGAGCAGTACTTC
CASSWGLGSYEQYF
>.|.|TRBJ2-6|TRBV6-5
TGTGCCAGCAGTCCCAGAGGGGCTGGGGCCAACGTCCTGACTTTC
CASSPRGAGANVLTF
>.|.|TRBJ2-7|TRBV13
TGTGCCAGCAGCCCCAGGACAGCCTCCTACGAGCAGTACTTC
CASSPRTASYEQYF
>.|.|TRBJ1-5|TRBV6-4
TGTGCCAGCCTTCGGGCAAGCAATCAGCCCCAGCATTTT
CASLRASNQPQHF
>.|.|TRBJ2-7|TRBV7-9
TGTGCCAGCAGCTCCCACGACAGGTCTATCTACGAGCAGTACTTC
CASSSHDRSIYEQYF
>once|TRBD1|TRBJ1-1|TRBV2
TGTGCCAGCACTCCCGACAGGGGGACTGAAGCTTTCTTT
CASTPDRGTEAFF
>.|.|TRBJ1-1|TRBV5-1
TGCGCCAGCAGCCTTCAACCAGCGGACACTGAAGCTTTCTTT
CASSLQPADTEAFF
>.|.|TRBJ2-3|TRBV9
TGTGCCAGCAGCGTAGGAAACGGAGGTACGCAGTATTTT
CASSVGNGGTQYF
>.|.|TRBJ1-1|TRBV5-1
TGCGCCAGCAGTCGATTAACGGGGGACACTGAAGCTTTCTTT
CASSRLTGDTEAFF
>.|TRBD2|TRBJ2-3|TRBV6-5
TGTGCCAGCAGTTCAAGACTAGCGAACACAGATACGCAGTATTTT
CASSSRLANTDTQYF
>.|TRBD1|TRBJ2-1|TRBV5-4
TGTGCCAGCAGCCAACGGGACAGGGGGCCCTACAATGAGCAGTTCTTC
CASSQRDRGPYNEQFF
>.|.|TRBJ1-2|TRBV10-3
TGTGCCATCAGTGAAGACAGGTACTATGGCTACACCTTC
CAISEDRYYGYTF
>.|.|TRBJ1-2|TRBV28
TGTGCCAGCAGTTCATTTTTTGGCTACACCTTC
CASSSFFGYTF
>.|TRBD1|TRBJ1-1|TRBV7-3
TGTGCCAGCAGCTTGACAGGGTTGGACACTGAAGCTTTCTTT
CASSLTGLDTEAFF
>few|.|TRBJ1-5|TRBV6-5
TGTGCCAGCAGCCCACGCAGCAATCAGCCCCAGCATTTT
CASSPRSNQPQHF
>once|.|TRBJ1-5|TRBV6-6
TGTGCCAGCGTATCAGGTGGGCGCCAGCATTTT
CASVSGGRQHF
>.|TRBD2|TRBJ2-7|TRBV27
TGTGCCAGCAGTTTCGGGACTAGAATCTACGAGCAGTACTTC
CASSFGTRIYEQYF
>.|TRBD2|TRBJ2-5|TRBV7-2
TGTGCCAGCAGCCGGGGGGGGCCTAATCGAGAGACCCAGTACTTC
CASSRGGPNRETQYF
>.|.|TRBJ1-2|TRBV18
TGTGCCAGCTCACCGAGGAGAGGGGACGGCTACACCTTC
CASSPRRGDGYTF
>.|TRBD1|TRBJ1-3|TRBV7-9
TGTGCCAGCAGCTTAGCGTCAGGGGGCTACTCTGGAAACACCATATATTTT
CASSLASGGYSGNTIYF
>.|TRBD2|TRBJ2-3|TRBV5-4
TGTGCCAGCAGCTCGGGACTAGCGGGGAGCACAGATACGCAGTATTTT
CASSSGLAGSTDTQYF
>.|.|TRBJ2-3|TRBV5-1
TGCGCCAGCAGCTTGTTTGGGATTTGGGCGAGCCGCACAGATACGCAGTATTTT
CASSLFGIWASRTDTQYF
>.|TRBD1|TRBJ1-2|TRBV2
TGTGCCAGCATGACGGGACAGCCCGTTTATGGCTACACCTTC
CASMTGQPVYGYTF
>.|.|TRBJ1-2|TRBV9
TGTGCCAGCAGCGCGGGGCGAGGGGTTGGCTATGGCTACACCTTC
CASSAGRGVGYGYTF
>.|.|TRBJ2-3|TRBV9
TGTGCCAGCAGCCCCCGGACCGGCACAGATACGCAGTATTTT
CASSPRTGTDTQYF
>once|.|TRBJ2-7|TRBV30
TGTGCCTCGATGAATTCGGCGGGGATCCCCTACGAGCAGTACTTC
CASMNSAGIPYEQYF
>.|.|TRBJ2-2|TRBV7-9
TGTGCCAGCAGCCACACCCCCGGGCACCCCGCGAACACCGGGGAGCTGTTTTTT
CASSHTPGHPANTGELFF
>.|.|TRBJ2-7|TRBV4-1
TGCGCCAGCAGCCCTGGGGCAGTTACCTACGAGCAGTACTTC
CASSPGAVTYEQYF